These 27 T cell receptor beta chains were all obtained from the same sample, sequenced in a study of shared clonotypes between healthy human individuals. In the naive CD8 group, cells lacked CD45RO and were positively selected for CCR7, so terminally differentiated effector memory CD45RA+ cells were left out. Only in-frame clones appear in the TCRdb table, and some are missing; sequencing was by immunoSEQ multiplex PCR. Of around 2,100,000 clones listed, about 94% are singletons. The sample taken for sequencing was naive CD8+ T cells sorted from blood. The receptor set was obtained from a man in his late teens or twenties in good health.

The chain joins TRBV5-4 to TRBJ2-7; possibly TRBD1 or TRBD2 for D (5 bases each). CDR1 and CDR2 (germline): SGHNT, YYREEE (reference sequence). This CDR3 has 12 residues. V was pared by 4 bases and J by 7 bases, with 12 bases between. The CDR3 sequence: CASSNQGVEQYF. CDR3 in DNA: TGTGCCAGCAGCAACCAGGGAGTTGAGCAGTACTTC.

This chain joins TRBV10-1 and TRBJ2-7, with D tentatively TRBD1 (6 bases). The CDR3 contains 16 residues. Per the germline V gene, CDR1 is WNHNN and CDR2 is SYGVQD (reference sequence). V shed 1 base and J shed 2 bases, with 15 bases lying between them. CDR3 amino acids: CASSEYPRTDTYEQYF. The CDR3 nucleotides read TGCGCCAGCAGTGAGTACCCCCGGACAGATACCTACGAGCAGTACTTC.

This clone is a singleton in its sample. The chain is built from TRBV6-5 and TRBJ2-7, with 8 bases lining up with TRBD1. This CDR3 is built from 13 residues. Germline CDR1 is MNHEY and CDR2 is SVGAGI. Losses at the gene ends were 6 bases for V and 3 bases for J; bases not matched to a gene: 4. CDR3 bases: TGTGCCAGCAGCACACAGGGGGTCTACGAGCAGTACTTC. This codes for CASSTQGVYEQYF.

The chain uses TRBV7-9 and TRBJ2-5, with 9 positions matching TRBD1. The germline CDR1 and CDR2 sequences are SEHNR and FQNEAQ (reference sequence). The CDR3 is made up of 16 amino acids. V lost 5 bases, J lost 4 bases, and 11 bases stayed unmatched. DNA for the CDR3: TGTGCCAGCAGCGTAACCTTCGGGACAGGGCCAGAGACCCAGTACTTC. This codes for CASSVTFGTGPETQYF.

This clone appeared a single time. This rearrangement joins TRBV7-9 to TRBJ2-3; TRBD2 might be the D (6 bases). The CDR3 loop spans 14 amino acids. From germline, CDR1 is SEHNR and CDR2 FQNEAQ (reference sequence). Trimming stripped 6 bases from V and 0 bases from J, with 10 bases between. The DNA for the CDR3 is TGTGCCAGCAGGCTGGGACTTAGCACAGATACGCAGTATTTT. Protein: CASRLGLSTDTQYF.

The V and J genes are TRBV6-5 and TRBJ2-5; weak D call: TRBD2 (5 bases). The J call may be incorrect, as the DNA end agrees better with TRBJ2-7. The CDR3 contains 14 residues. Germline CDR1 is MNHEY and CDR2 is SVGAGI. CDR3: CASSYSTGYHEQYF. CDR3 coding DNA: TGTGCCAGCAGTTACTCGACGGGGTACCACGAGCAGTACTTC.

As to this clone: This same CDR3 is encoded by further DNA sequences in the sample. This sequence joins TRBV13 and TRBJ1-2, with TRBD1 as a possible D gene (5 bases). Germline assignment: CDR1 PRHDT and CDR2 FYEKMQ (reference sequence). V lost 0 bases to trimming and J lost 2 bases, with 7 bases between them. The CDR3 spans 14 residues. CDR3 in amino acids: CASSLGRGNYGYTF. The CDR3 DNA is TGTGCCAGCAGCTTAGGCCGGGGGAACTATGGCTACACCTTC.

The J gene is TRBJ1-4, the V gene TRBV4-1; D not certain. Trimming took 6 bases from V and 0 from J, leaving 11 bases between them. Germline CDR1 reads MGHRA; CDR2 reads YSYEKL. CDR3 length: 15 residues. The CDR3 sequence: CASSSPLATNEKLFF. The CDR3 coding sequence is TGCGCCAGCAGTTCTCCTCTAGCAACTAATGAAAAACTGTTTTTT.

The chain has TRBV4-1 and TRBJ2-1, with TRBD1 identical over 7 bases. V dropped 0 bases and J dropped 7; count of bases not matched to a gene: 6. The CDR3 covers 15 residues. Germline CDR1 reads MGHRA; CDR2 reads YSYEKL. CDR3 sequence reads: CASSQDQGDRNEQFF. The DNA of the CDR3 is TGCGCCAGCAGCCAAGACCAGGGGGATCGTAATGAGCAGTTCTTC.

Remarks on this clone: Other DNA sequences in this sample translate to the same CDR3. This chain links TRBV5-4 with TRBJ2-7, with TRBD1 as a possible D gene (5 bases). V dropped 1 base and J dropped 5 bases, with 10 bases sitting between them. This CDR3 is built from 13 residues. Germline loops: CDR1 SGHNT, CDR2 YYREEE (reference sequence). This chain's CDR3 is CASSLRGPDEQYF. The CDR3 DNA follows: TGTGCCAGCAGCTTGAGGGGCCCCGACGAGCAGTACTTC.

The chain employs TRBV6-4 and TRBJ2-5; 9 bases agree with TRBD2. V trimming: 3 bases; J trimming: 2 bases; junction bases outside the gene matches: 7. Germline CDR1 MRHNA, CDR2 SNTAGT. There are 16 residues in the CDR3. CDR3 bases: TGTGCCAGCAGTGAGTTTAGCGGGGGAGAACAAGAGACCCAGTACTTC. This sequence encodes CASSEFSGGEQETQYF.

The V call is TRBV9, the J call TRBJ2-2; TRBD1 might be the D (6 bases). The germline CDR1 and CDR2 sequences are SGDLS and YYNGEE. The V end was cut by 4 bases, the J end by 1 base, with 14 bases between. This CDR3 contains 16 residues. DNA of the CDR3: TGTGCCAGCAGCCCCCGCCGGGACAAGAACACCGGGGAGCTGTTTTTT. It is translated as CASSPRRDKNTGELFF.

This chain joins TRBV9 and TRBJ1-2; 9 nucleotides agree with TRBD1. Per the germline V gene, CDR1 is SGDLS and CDR2 is YYNGEE. This CDR3 spans 15 amino acids. Trimming cost V 1 base and J 5 bases; bases outside gene matches: 6. CDR3 region: CASSVWDRESYGYTF. The CDR3 nucleotides read TGTGCCAGCAGCGTATGGGACAGGGAAAGTTATGGCTACACCTTC.

Details on this clone: The sample has other DNA sequences that encode this CDR3 too. The J gene is TRBJ2-5, the V gene TRBV27, with D tentatively TRBD2 (6 bases). V lost 5 bases to trimming and J lost 2 bases, with 12 bases between them. This CDR3 spans 14 amino acids. Germline lookup yields CDR1 MNHEY and CDR2 SMNVEV (reference sequence). For the CDR3, the DNA is TGTGCCAGCAGTCTTCTTGGGGGGCAAGAGACCCAGTACTTC. Translation: CASSLLGGQETQYF.

J is TRBJ2-7 and V is TRBV10-1; 7 nucleotides align to TRBD1. This CDR3 has 13 residues. Per the germline V gene, CDR1 is WNHNN and CDR2 is SYGVQD (reference sequence). Losses at the gene ends were 3 bases for V and 5 bases for J; bases not matched to a gene: 4. For the CDR3, the DNA is TGCGCCAGCAGTGACAGGGGGAACGACGAGCAGTACTTC. Translation gives CASSDRGNDEQYF.

The chain recombines TRBV19 with TRBJ1-6; weak D call: TRBD1 (5 bases). The CDR3 sequence is 15 residues long. Between the trimmed V and J ends, which lost 9 bases and 7 bases, there was a span of 19 bases. The germline V gene has CDR1 LNHDA and CDR2 SQIVND (reference sequence). CDR3 nucleotides: TGTGCCAGCGCTACAGGTGGGGAGGGGAATTCACCCCTCCACTTT. This encodes CASATGGEGNSPLHF.

V usage is TRBV5-6 and J usage is TRBJ2-7; possibly TRBD1 for D (6 bases). The V end was cut by 5 bases, the J end by 0 bases, with 18 bases between. Germline lookup yields CDR1 SGHDT and CDR2 YYEEEE. The CDR3 has 16 amino acids. CDR3 amino acids: CASSTQGILPSYEQYF. The CDR3 coding sequence is TGTGCCAGCAGTACCCAGGGGATACTCCCCTCCTACGAGCAGTACTTC.

This chain connects TRBV19 to TRBJ1-5, with D perhaps matching TRBD1 (6 bases). Germline V gene sequence: CDR1 LNHDA, CDR2 SQIVND (reference sequence). V was trimmed by 5 bases and J by 8 bases, leaving 13 bases between them. CDR3 length: 13 residues. The CDR3 DNA reads TGTGCCAGTAGTTGGACAGCGCAGGAGCCCCAGCATTTT. This sequence encodes CASSWTAQEPQHF.

The gene calls are TRBV27 and TRBJ1-2, with 7 nucleotides matching TRBD1. CDR3 length: 14 residues. J was trimmed by 7 bases and V by 4 bases; bases with no gene match: 9. CDR1 MNHEY and CDR2 SMNVEV come from the germline V gene (reference sequence). The CDR3 sequence: CASSSVAGGIGYTF. CDR3 nucleotide sequence: TGTGCCAGCAGTTCCGTCGCAGGGGGTATTGGCTACACCTTC.

This clone was recorded only once. The V and J genes are TRBV7-9 and TRBJ1-2; D remains unclear. Germline V lookup: CDR1 SEHNR, CDR2 FQNEAQ (reference sequence). The V gene lost 7 bases and the J gene lost 3 bases, with 3 bases spanning the gap. The CDR3 consists of 10 residues. CDR3 protein: CASNDYGYTF. CDR3 nucleotides: TGTGCCAGCAATGACTATGGCTACACCTTC.

V usage is TRBV4-1 and J usage is TRBJ2-7; D gene unclear. The germline V gene has CDR1 MGHRA and CDR2 YSYEKL. There are 14 residues in the CDR3. With 1 base removed from V and 6 bases from J, the gap between germline ends came to 13 bases. CDR3 nucleotide sequence: TGCGCCAGCAGCCAAGCTGCGTCCGCCGGCGAGCAGTACTTC. Encoded protein: CASSQAASAGEQYF.

This rearrangement joins TRBV6-5 to TRBJ2-3, with D tentatively TRBD2 (6 bases). The germline V gene has CDR1 MNHEY and CDR2 SVGAGI. V lost 2 bases and J 4 bases, leaving 13 bases between the germline ends. The CDR3 totals 15 residues. Here the CDR3 reads CASSYGSGLPDTQYF. The CDR3 coding sequence is TGTGCCAGCAGTTACGGATCGGGACTGCCAGATACGCAGTATTTT.

This chain uses TRBV6-5 with TRBJ2-5, with TRBD2 matching over 12 bases. CDR1 and CDR2 (germline): MNHEY, SVGAGI. V shed 8 bases, J shed 4 bases, and the junction held 5 bases outside the gene matches. CDR3 length equals 14 residues. The CDR3 sequence is CASRLAGAPETQYF. The CDR3 coding sequence is TGTGCCAGCCGACTAGCGGGGGCCCCAGAGACCCAGTACTTC.

The chain joins TRBV5-6 to TRBJ1-1; D is ambiguous. This CDR3 contains 14 residues. V lost 2 bases, J lost 2 bases, and 10 bases lay in between. Germline V lookup: CDR1 SGHDT, CDR2 YYEEEE. CDR3 sequence: CASSLRDSNTEAFF. As DNA, the CDR3 is TGTGCCAGCAGCTTACGGGATTCAAACACTGAAGCTTTCTTT.

This chain joins TRBV14 and TRBJ1-1, with a tentative D call TRBD1 (5 bases). The CDR3 consists of 15 residues. Deletions cut 4 bases from V and 1 base from J, with 13 bases between. The V gene's germline CDR1 is SGHDN and CDR2 FVKESK. The CDR3 is CASSPPTQGNTEAFF. The CDR3 bases are TGTGCCAGCAGCCCTCCAACTCAGGGGAACACTGAAGCTTTCTTT. The whole variable domain, filled in from reference TRBV14 and TRBJ1-1, reads EAGVTQFPSHSVIEKGQTVTLRCDPISGHDNLYWYRRVMGKEIKFLLHFVKESKQDESGMPNNRFLAERTGGTYSTLKVQPAELEDSGVYFCASSPPTQGNTEAFFGQGTRLTVV.

This rearrangement joins TRBV19 to TRBJ2-7, with TRBD1 matching 9 bases. This CDR3 region has 15 residues. Germline V CDR1 and CDR2: LNHDA, SQIVND (reference sequence). The junction had 9 bases not matched to a gene; V was cut back by 4 bases and J by 5 bases. This CDR3 reads CASSRRTGVTHEQYF. In nucleotides, the CDR3 is TGTGCCAGTAGTAGACGGACAGGGGTGACTCACGAGCAGTACTTC.

The chain is built from TRBV7-8 and TRBJ1-5; D not certain. The germline CDR1 and CDR2 sequences are SGHVS and FQNEAQ. Trimming left V 6 bases short and J 7 bases short, with 13 bases between. This CDR3 spans 13 amino acids. CDR3 sequence: CASSSLGTQPQHF. The CDR3 coding sequence is TGTGCCAGCAGTTCACTGGGCACCCAGCCCCAGCATTTT.